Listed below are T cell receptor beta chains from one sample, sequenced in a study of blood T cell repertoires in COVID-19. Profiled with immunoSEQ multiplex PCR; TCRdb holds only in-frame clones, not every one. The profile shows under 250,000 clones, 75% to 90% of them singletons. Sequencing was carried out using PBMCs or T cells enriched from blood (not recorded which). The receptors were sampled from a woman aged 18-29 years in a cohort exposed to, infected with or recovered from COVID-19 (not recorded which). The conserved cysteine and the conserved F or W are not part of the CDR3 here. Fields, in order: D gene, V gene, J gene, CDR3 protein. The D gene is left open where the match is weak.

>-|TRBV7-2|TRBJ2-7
ASSPPGPRLGGRQY
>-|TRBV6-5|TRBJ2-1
ASSPQGPPYNEQF
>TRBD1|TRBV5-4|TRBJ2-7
ASSLGDRGYEQY
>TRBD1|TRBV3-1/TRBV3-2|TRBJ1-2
ASSQATGGNYGYT
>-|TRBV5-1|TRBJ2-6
ASSFVWSAGANVLT
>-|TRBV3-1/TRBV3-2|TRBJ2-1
ASRQDGRGAEQF
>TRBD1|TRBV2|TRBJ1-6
ASSMDRGNTNSPLH
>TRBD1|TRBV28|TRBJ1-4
ASGRPGTAEKLF
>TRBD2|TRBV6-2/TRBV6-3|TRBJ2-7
ASSIAGVFYEQY
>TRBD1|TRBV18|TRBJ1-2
ASSPPGTGGAMGYT
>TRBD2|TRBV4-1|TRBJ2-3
ASSQVWGLTSGGADTQY
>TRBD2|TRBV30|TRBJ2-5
AWSVGAGGPGETQY
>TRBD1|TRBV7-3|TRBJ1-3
ASSPDRAGGGNTIY
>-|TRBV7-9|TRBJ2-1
ASSLIGQDRF
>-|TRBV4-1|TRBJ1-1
ASSHKGGGDTEAF
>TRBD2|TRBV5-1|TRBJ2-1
ASSLRIAGVDEQF
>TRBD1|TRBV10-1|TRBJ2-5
ASSESSRTGSTQY
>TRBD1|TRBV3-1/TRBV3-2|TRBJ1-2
ASSLQGADYGYT
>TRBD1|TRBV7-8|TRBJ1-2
ASSPGQGPYGYT
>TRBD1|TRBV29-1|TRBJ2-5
SVWTGVRETQY
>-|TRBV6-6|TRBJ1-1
ASRNPTLSTEAF
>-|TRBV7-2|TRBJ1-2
ASSPGLEGGYGYT
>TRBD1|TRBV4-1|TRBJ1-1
ASSHRGQLNTEAF
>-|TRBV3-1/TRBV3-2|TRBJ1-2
ASSQEGIYGYT
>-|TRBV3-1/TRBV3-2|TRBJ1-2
ASSHRQVNYGYT
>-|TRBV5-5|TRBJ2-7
ASSWEQGPYEQY
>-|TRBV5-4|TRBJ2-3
ASSSDSGTDTQY
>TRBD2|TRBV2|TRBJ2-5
ASSEALAGALRETQY
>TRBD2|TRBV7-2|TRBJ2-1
ASSGAGWGILPPEQF
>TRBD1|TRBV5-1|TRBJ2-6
ASSPGTGASGANVLT
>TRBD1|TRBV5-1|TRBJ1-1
ASSYAQTGGKTEAF
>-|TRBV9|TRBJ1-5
ASSVGGRSNQPQH
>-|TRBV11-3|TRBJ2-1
ASSLEGGRRLGEQF
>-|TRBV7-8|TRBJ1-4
ASSASGTTNEKLF
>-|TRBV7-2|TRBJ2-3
ASSLVSAASTDTQY
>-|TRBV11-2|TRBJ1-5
ASSLASGFNQPQH
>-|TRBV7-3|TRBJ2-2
ASSLNAGYTGELF
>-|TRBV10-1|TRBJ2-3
ASSSGSTDTQY
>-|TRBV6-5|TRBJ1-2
ASSYAQEGYGYT
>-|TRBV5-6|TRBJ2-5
ASSWVGGETQY
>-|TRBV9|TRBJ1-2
ASSVSYTTNYGYT
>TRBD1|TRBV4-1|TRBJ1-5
ASSLSGQGKGQPQH
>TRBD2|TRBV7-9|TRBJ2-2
ASSLYGLAGDTGELF
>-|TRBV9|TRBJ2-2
ASSIRGTGELF
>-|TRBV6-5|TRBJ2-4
ASSNPILSIQY
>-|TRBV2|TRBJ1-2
ASSAGPNYGYT